The next 23 T cell receptor beta chains were all read from a single sample in a study of HIV-infected patients and healthy controls. Approximately 500 ng RNA was reverse transcribed with alpha and beta constant-region primers. Using multiplexing indices, alpha and beta chain libraries were generated apart by chain-specific third strand synthesis. One entry per CDR3 protein, called by TCRdb with MiXCR from the 5' RACE reads. Here the sample spans approximately 15,000 distinct CDR3 sequences, more than 10% being singletons. Follow-up blood was drawn about 14 weeks, roughly three months, after antiretroviral therapy began. Whole blood was used without fractionation, so all unsorted peripheral T cells were included. Sequencing used blood, obtained during antiretroviral therapy. These receptor sequences come from an adult with HIV infection. The donor label of this sample is uncertain.

This clonotype was counted ten times or more. The genes are TRBV5-1 and TRBJ1-5; D possibly corresponds to TRBD1 (5 bases). Trimming shortened V by 5 bases and J by 7 bases, and 22 bases separated the two germline ends. This CDR3 contains 16 residues. Germline CDR1 SGHRS, CDR2 YFSETQ. CDR3 protein: CASSLGGFPGEQPQHF. The CDR3 nucleotides read TGCGCCAGCAGTCTAGGTGGTTTTCCGGGGGAACAGCCCCAGCATTTT.

With respect to this clonotype: This may be a read error: a much more frequent sequence differs by one nucleotide. The rearrangement uses TRBV11-2 and TRBJ2-7; maybe TRBD2 (5 bases). The CDR3 runs 14 residues. Germline V gives CDR1 SGHAT, CDR2 FQNNGV. CDR3 nucleotide sequence: TGTGTCAGCAGCTTAGCCCTGGACTCCGGGGAGCAGTACTTC. This sequence encodes CVSSLALDSGEQYF. The whole variable domain, filled in from reference TRBV11-2 and TRBJ2-7, reads EAGVAQSPRYKIIEKRQSVAFWCNPISGHATLYWYQQILGQGPKLLIQFQNNGVVDDSQLPKDRFSAERLKGVDSTLKIQPAKLEDSAVYLCVSSLALDSGEQYFGPGTRLTVT.

The table lists this clonotype with many counts. The chain recombines TRBV30 with TRBJ1-6, with a tentative D call TRBD1 (5 bases). The CDR3 length is 14 residues. Trimming removed 3 bases at V and 10 bases at J, with 16 bases between. In germline, CDR1 is GTSNPN, CDR2 SVGIG (reference sequence). The CDR3 loop reads CAWSPGTASSPLHF. The CDR3, as DNA: TGTGCCTGGAGCCCCGGGACGGCGAGCTCACCCCTCCACTTT. The full variable domain, its missing parts supplied by reference TRBV30 and TRBJ1-6, is SQTIHQWPATLVQPVGSPLSLECTVEGTSNPNLYWYRQAAGRGLQLLFYSVGIGQISSEVPQNLSASRPQDRQFILSSKKLLLSDSGFYLCAWSPGTASSPLHFGNGTRLTVT.

The chain links TRBV7-8 to TRBJ2-2; D is uncertain. The CDR3 has 15 amino acids. The germline V gene encodes CDR1 SGHVS and CDR2 FQNEAQ. V shed 5 bases and J shed 0 bases, with 10 bases lying between them. CDR3 coding DNA: TGTGCCAGCAGCAAGATCGCAACGAACACCGGGGAGCTGTTTTTT. This codes for CASSKIATNTGELFF.

This clonotype occurred many times. The genes are TRBV5-1 and TRBJ2-1, with 8 nucleotides matching TRBD1. The ends lost 5 bases at V and 4 bases at J; junction bases unmatched: 8. CDR3 length: 15 residues. CDR1 is SGHRS, CDR2 YFSETQ, per germline. The CDR3 protein is CASSFRDRSYNEQFF. DNA of the CDR3: TGCGCCAGCAGTTTCCGGGACAGGTCTTACAATGAGCAGTTCTTC.

This clonotype was seen ten or more times. The chain has TRBV7-9 and TRBJ1-1; 8 bases are a match to TRBD1. The CDR3 totals 13 residues. J lost 5 bases, V lost 8 bases, and 7 bases had no gene match. Germline V gives CDR1 SEHNR, CDR2 FQNEAQ (reference sequence). The chain's CDR3 is CASSIGTGTEAFF. The CDR3 nucleotides are TGTGCCAGCTCTATTGGGACAGGTACTGAAGCTTTCTTT.

This clonotype was counted at least ten times. This rearrangement joins TRBV2 to TRBJ2-1; 8 nucleotides match TRBD2. V dropped 3 bases and J dropped 10; count of bases not matched to a gene: 11. This CDR3 is 15 amino acids long. Germline CDR1 and CDR2: SNHLY and FYNNEI. The CDR3 is CASSDAGGHGWEQFF. In DNA form, the CDR3 reads TGTGCCAGCAGTGATGCGGGGGGCCATGGGTGGGAGCAGTTCTTC.

This clonotype was recorded a few times. The J gene is TRBJ1-1, the V gene TRBV5-1, with 10 positions matching TRBD1. The J segment lost 1 base and the V segment lost 4 bases, leaving 7 bases of the junction unmatched. The CDR3 sequence is 16 residues long. Germline CDR1 and CDR2: SGHRS and YFSETQ. Here the CDR3 DNA reads TGCGCCAGCAGCCCGACAGGGGGCCGAGGGAACACTGAAGCTTTCTTT. It translates to CASSPTGGRGNTEAFF.

This clonotype has just a few counts. The chain carries TRBV25-1 and TRBJ1-5; D is ambiguous. V dropped 3 bases and J dropped 0 bases, with 6 bases sitting between them. Germline loops: CDR1 MGHDK, CDR2 SYGVNS. The length of the CDR3 is 14 residues. The DNA for the CDR3 is TGTGCCAGCAGTGACAGCTATAGCAATCAGCCCCAGCATTTT. Amino acids: CASSDSYSNQPQHF. The whole variable domain, filled in from reference TRBV25-1 and TRBJ1-5, reads EADIYQTPRYLVIGTGKKITLECSQTMGHDKMYWYQQDPGMELHLIHYSYGVNSTEKGDLSSESTVSRIRTEHFPLTLESARPSHTSQYLCASSDSYSNQPQHFGDGTRLSIL.

There are many counts of this clonotype. The chain links TRBV6-5 to TRBJ1-1; tentatively, D is TRBD1 (6 bases). In germline, CDR1 is MNHEY, CDR2 SVGAGI. The CDR3 loop spans 12 amino acids. The V end lost 5 bases, the J end lost 9 bases, and 13 bases lay between the germline ends. The CDR3 here is CASSTGTTKAFF. DNA for the CDR3: TGTGCCAGCAGTACCGGGACAACCAAAGCTTTCTTT.

This clonotype is medium-sized in the sample. The gene calls are TRBV12-3 or TRBV12-4 and TRBJ2-3; maybe TRBD1 (5 bases). Deletions cut 5 bases from V and 2 bases from J, with 11 bases between. The CDR3 is made up of 14 amino acids. The CDR3 coding sequence is TGTGCCAGCAGTCTCCAGGGAATCACAGATACGCAGTATTTT. Translated: CASSLQGITDTQYF.

This clonotype was seen repeatedly, ten times or more. The chain uses TRBV27 and TRBJ2-1, with TRBD2 as a possible D gene (6 bases). This CDR3 has 16 amino acids. Trimming cost V 5 bases and J 2 bases, with 16 bases left between them. Germline values: CDR1 MNHEY, CDR2 SMNVEV (reference sequence). This CDR3 is CASSPLAASTYNEQFF. The DNA for the CDR3 is TGTGCCAGCAGTCCTTTAGCGGCGTCGACCTACAATGAGCAGTTCTTC.

This clonotype has just a few counts. The rearrangement joins TRBV12-3 or TRBV12-4 to TRBJ2-2; maybe TRBD2 (6 bases). The CDR3 covers 16 residues. The V end was cut by 3 bases, the J end by 5 bases, with 16 bases between. The CDR3 here is CASSFHGVGRTGELFF. The CDR3 nucleotides are TGTGCCAGCAGTTTTCACGGGGTGGGGAGGACCGGGGAGCTGTTTTTT.

This clonotype was counted a single time. This may arise from a read error, as a much more abundant clone is one base away. The CDR3 DNA follows: TGTGCCAGCAGTTCGTCTGGACTAGCGGGAAGGGCGCAGTTCTTC. This translates into CASSSSGLAGRAQFF. The rearrangement links TRBV2 to TRBJ2-1, with 12 positions matching TRBD2. The CDR3 sequence is 15 residues long. Unmatched junction bases numbered 11, after V lost 5 bases and J lost 12 bases. From germline, CDR1 is SNHLY and CDR2 FYNNEI.

Many counts were recorded for this clonotype. The chain has TRBV6-1 and TRBJ2-1; the match to TRBD2 covers 8 bases. Trimming cost V 5 bases and J 7 bases; bases outside gene matches: 7. Germline CDR1 reads MNHNS; CDR2 reads SASEGT. CDR3 size: 14 residues. The CDR3 DNA is TGTGCCAGCAGTCGTAGCGGGACTGTTAATGAGCAGTTCTTC. Translated: CASSRSGTVNEQFF.

This clonotype was counted ten times or more. The chain couples TRBV12-3 or TRBV12-4 to TRBJ1-1, with no clear D. CDR3 size: 15 residues. V lost 0 bases and J lost 4, with 12 bases in between. The CDR3 protein is CASSLASGSGTEAFF. CDR3 bases: TGTGCCAGCAGTTTAGCTTCAGGATCTGGCACTGAAGCTTTCTTT.

Comment on this clonotype: A read error is possible here, since a much larger clone lies one base away. The chain carries TRBV29-1 and TRBJ1-1, with D possibly matching TRBD1 (5 bases). In germline, CDR1 is SQVTM, CDR2 ANQGSEA. The CDR3 runs to 13 residues. Trimming pared 5 bases from V and 4 bases from J, leaving 14 bases between. Here the CDR3 reads CSVTGFSGTEAFF. The CDR3 nucleotides read TGCAGCGTTACAGGCTTCAGTGGCACTGAAGCTTTCTTT.

This clonotype was observed many times. The rearrangement links TRBV28 to TRBJ2-5; D gene unclear. Deletions cut 4 bases from V and 1 base from J, with 16 bases between. The germline gives CDR1 MDHEN, CDR2 SYDVKM. The CDR3 has 16 amino acids. CDR3 residues: CASSSITEILQETQYF. CDR3 in DNA: TGTGCCAGCAGTTCGATTACAGAGATCCTCCAAGAGACCCAGTACTTC.

A remark on this clonotype: A junction boundary mismatches the germline segment, possibly from a read error. The chain uses TRBV11-2 and TRBJ1-1; D is ambiguous. The length of the CDR3 is 16 residues. Germline CDR1 and CDR2: SGHAT and FQNNGV. CDR3 amino acids: CAISYNRRRQNTEAFF. CDR3 in DNA: TGTGCCATCAGCTATAATCGGCGGAGGCAGAACACTGAAGCTTTCTTT.

This clonotype was detected many times. V usage is TRBV6-5 and J usage is TRBJ1-1, with 9 bases identical to TRBD1. V lost 2 bases, J lost 6 bases, and 4 bases stayed unmatched. The CDR3 extends over 14 amino acids. Germline-derived CDR1 and CDR2 are MNHEY and SVGAGI. CDR3 sequence reads: CASSYGTGSAEAFF. Written as DNA, the CDR3 is TGTGCCAGCAGTTACGGGACAGGGAGTGCTGAAGCTTTCTTT.

This chain links TRBV6-1 with TRBJ1-1, with D uncertain. CDR3 length: 13 residues. Germline V CDR1 and CDR2: MNHNS, SASEGT. V was trimmed by 4 bases and J by 3 bases, leaving 9 bases between them. DNA for the CDR3: TGTGCCAGCAGTGTAAGCCGGGACACTGAAGCTTTCTTT. Its protein product is CASSVSRDTEAFF.

This clonotype occurred a few times. V usage is TRBV19 and J usage is TRBJ1-1; 7 bases are a match to TRBD1. The V and J ends lost 3 bases and 3 bases, in that order; junction bases with no gene match: 7. Looked up from germline, CDR1 is LNHDA and CDR2 is SQIVND (reference sequence). The CDR3 has 15 amino acids. CDR3: CASSIGGGADTEAFF. The CDR3 bases are TGTGCCAGTAGTATTGGAGGGGGCGCGGACACTGAAGCTTTCTTT.

This clonotype occurred many times. The chain joins TRBV19 to TRBJ1-5; D is perhaps TRBD1 (5 bases). The length of the CDR3 is 16 residues. Looked up from germline, CDR1 is LNHDA and CDR2 is SQIVND (reference sequence). The germline V and J ends were trimmed by 4 bases and 2 bases, with 15 bases remaining between them. CDR3 sequence (DNA): TGTGCCAGTAGTACCCAGTTCGGGACGGGCAATCAGCCCCAGCATTTT. Translated: CASSTQFGTGNQPQHF.